This T cell receptor beta chain emerged from a study of blood T cell repertoires in COVID-19. Whole-study context: Spain, Italy and the United States supplied samples that represented acute and convalescent COVID-19. In each case, the material was cDNA or gDNA derived from T cells, B-cell-depleted T cells, or PBMCs.

CDR3 length: 17 residues. The V gene end was trimmed by 4 bases and the J gene end by 2 bases; junction bases not matched to a gene: 10. Germline loops: CDR1 MGHRA, CDR2 YSYEKL. Per the authors' pipeline: Nucleated cell counts were estimated from reference gene primer amplification. Produced via immunoSEQ multiplex PCR; TCRdb's table is partial and in-frame only. V, J and clone size were drawn from that table, and D and trimming were deduced from the DNA. The sample has 60,000 to 100,000 clones, approximately 90% seen once. The J gene is TRBJ2-5, the V gene TRBV4-1; 10 bases map to TRBD2. The TCR comes from a man between 50 and 59 years old with active COVID-19. The sequenced sample consisted of peripheral blood. The CDR3, as DNA: TGCGCCAGCAGCCTAAGAGGCCTAGCGGGAGCTCAAGAGACCCAGTACTTC. The encoded protein is CASSLRGLAGAQETQYF.